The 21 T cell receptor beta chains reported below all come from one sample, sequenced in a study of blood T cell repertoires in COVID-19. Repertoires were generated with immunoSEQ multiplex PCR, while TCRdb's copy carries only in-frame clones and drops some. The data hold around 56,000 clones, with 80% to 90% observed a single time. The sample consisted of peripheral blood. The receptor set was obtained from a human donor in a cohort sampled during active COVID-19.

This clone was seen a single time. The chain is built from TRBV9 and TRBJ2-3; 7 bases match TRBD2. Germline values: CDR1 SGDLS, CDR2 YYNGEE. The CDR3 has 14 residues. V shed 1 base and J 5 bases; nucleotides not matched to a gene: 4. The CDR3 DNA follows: TGTGCCAGCAGCGTAAACCCGGGGGGAGATACGCAGTATTTT. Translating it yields CASSVNPGGDTQYF.

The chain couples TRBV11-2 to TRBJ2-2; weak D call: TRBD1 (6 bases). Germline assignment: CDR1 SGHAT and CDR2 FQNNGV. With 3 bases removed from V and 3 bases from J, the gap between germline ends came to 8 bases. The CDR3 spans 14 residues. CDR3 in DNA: TGTGCCAGCAGCTTCGGACAGTACACCGGGGAGCTGTTTTTT. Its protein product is CASSFGQYTGELFF.

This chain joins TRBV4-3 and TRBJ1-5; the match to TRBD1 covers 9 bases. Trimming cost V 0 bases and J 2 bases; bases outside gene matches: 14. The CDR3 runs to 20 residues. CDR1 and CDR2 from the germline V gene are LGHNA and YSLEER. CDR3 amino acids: CASSQDYSRDRAVRNQPQHF. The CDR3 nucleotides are TGCGCCAGCAGCCAAGATTACAGCCGGGACAGGGCGGTCCGCAATCAGCCCCAGCATTTT.

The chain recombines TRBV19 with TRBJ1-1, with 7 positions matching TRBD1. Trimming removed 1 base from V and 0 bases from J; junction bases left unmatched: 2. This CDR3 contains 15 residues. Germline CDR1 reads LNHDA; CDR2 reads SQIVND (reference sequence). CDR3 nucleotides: TGTGCCAGTAGTATAGGGGGACAGATGAACACTGAAGCTTTCTTT. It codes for CASSIGGQMNTEAFF.

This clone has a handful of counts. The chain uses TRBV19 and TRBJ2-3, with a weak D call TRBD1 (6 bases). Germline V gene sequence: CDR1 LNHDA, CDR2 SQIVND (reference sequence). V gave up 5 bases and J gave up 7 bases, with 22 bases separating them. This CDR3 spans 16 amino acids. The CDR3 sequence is CASSQGYSRLVYTQYF. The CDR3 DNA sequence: TGTGCCAGTAGTCAGGGGTACTCCCGTCTAGTGTATACGCAGTATTTT.

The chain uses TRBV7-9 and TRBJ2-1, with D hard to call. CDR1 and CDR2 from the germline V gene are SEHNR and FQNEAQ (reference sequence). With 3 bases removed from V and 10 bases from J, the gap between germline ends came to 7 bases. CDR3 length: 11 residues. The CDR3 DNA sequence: TGTGCCAGCAGCTTGGCGGCAGAGCAGTTCTTC. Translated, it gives CASSLAAEQFF. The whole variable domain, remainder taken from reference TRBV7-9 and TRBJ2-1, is DTGVSQNPRHKITKRGQNVTFRCDPISEHNRLYWYRQTLGQGPEFLTYFQNEAQLEKSRLLSDRFSAERPKGSFSTLEIQRTEQGDSAMYLCASSLAAEQFFGPGTRLTVL.

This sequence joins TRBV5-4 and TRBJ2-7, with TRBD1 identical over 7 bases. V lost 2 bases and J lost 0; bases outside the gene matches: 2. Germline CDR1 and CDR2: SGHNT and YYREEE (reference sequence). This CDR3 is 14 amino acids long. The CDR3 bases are TGTGCCAGCAGCTTACAGGGGAGCTCCTACGAGCAGTACTTC. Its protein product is CASSLQGSSYEQYF.

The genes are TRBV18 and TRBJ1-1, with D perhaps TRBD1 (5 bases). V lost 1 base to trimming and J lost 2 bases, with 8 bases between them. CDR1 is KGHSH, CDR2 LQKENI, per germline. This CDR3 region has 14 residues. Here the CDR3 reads CASSPQRGNTEAFF. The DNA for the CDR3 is TGTGCCAGCTCACCACAAAGGGGAAACACTGAAGCTTTCTTT.

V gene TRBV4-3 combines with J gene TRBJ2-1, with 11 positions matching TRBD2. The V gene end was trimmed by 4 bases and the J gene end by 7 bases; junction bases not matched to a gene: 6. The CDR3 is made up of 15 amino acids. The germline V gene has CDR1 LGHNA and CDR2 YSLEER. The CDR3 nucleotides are TGCGCCAGCAGCCTAGCGGGGGGGCTATCGAATGAGCAGTTCTTC. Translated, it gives CASSLAGGLSNEQFF.

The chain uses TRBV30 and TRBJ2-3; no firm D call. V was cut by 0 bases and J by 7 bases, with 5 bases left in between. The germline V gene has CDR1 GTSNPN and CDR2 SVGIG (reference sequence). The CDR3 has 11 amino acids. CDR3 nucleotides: TGTGCCTGGAGTGTACAAAATACGCAGTATTTT. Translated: CAWSVQNTQYF. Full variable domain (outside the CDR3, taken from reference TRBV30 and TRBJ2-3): SQTIHQWPATLVQPVGSPLSLECTVEGTSNPNLYWYRQAAGRGLQLLFYSVGIGQISSEVPQNLSASRPQDRQFILSSKKLLLSDSGFYLCAWSVQNTQYFGPGTRLTVL.

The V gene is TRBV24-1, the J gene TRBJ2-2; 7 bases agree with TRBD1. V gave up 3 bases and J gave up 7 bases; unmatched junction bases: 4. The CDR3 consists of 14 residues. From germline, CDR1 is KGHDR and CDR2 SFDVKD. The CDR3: CATSDDRVVGELFF. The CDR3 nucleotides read TGTGCCACCAGTGATGACAGGGTGGTCGGGGAGCTGTTTTTT.

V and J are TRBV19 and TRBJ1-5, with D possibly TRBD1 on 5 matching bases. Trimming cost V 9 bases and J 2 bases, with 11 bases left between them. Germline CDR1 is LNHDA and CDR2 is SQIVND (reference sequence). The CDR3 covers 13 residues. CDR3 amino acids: CASRQLGNQPQHF. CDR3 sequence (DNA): TGTGCCAGCCGACAGTTGGGCAATCAGCCCCAGCATTTT.

The CDR3 reads CASSTQGVGNQPQHF. The CDR3 nucleotides read TGTGCCAGTAGTACGCAGGGGGTCGGCAATCAGCCCCAGCATTTT. The chain uses TRBV19 and TRBJ1-5; 7 bases align to TRBD1. CDR1 is LNHDA, CDR2 SQIVND, per germline (reference sequence). Germline trimming cut 4 bases from V and 2 bases from J; bases unmatched to any gene: 5. This CDR3 comprises 15 residues.

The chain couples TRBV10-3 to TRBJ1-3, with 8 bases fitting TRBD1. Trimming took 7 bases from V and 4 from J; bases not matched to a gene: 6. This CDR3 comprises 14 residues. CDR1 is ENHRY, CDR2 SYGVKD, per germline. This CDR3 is CAITEGQGGNTIYF. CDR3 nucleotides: TGTGCCATCACCGAAGGACAGGGAGGAAACACCATATATTTT.

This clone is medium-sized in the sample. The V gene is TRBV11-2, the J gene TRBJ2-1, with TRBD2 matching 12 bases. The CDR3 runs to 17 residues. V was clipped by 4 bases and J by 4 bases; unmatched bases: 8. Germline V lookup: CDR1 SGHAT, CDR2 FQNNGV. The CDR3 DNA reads TGTGCCAGCAGCTCTCCGGAGGGACTAGCGGGTTACAATGAGCAGTTCTTC. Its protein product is CASSSPEGLAGYNEQFF. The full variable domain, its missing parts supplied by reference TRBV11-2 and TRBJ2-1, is EAGVAQSPRYKIIEKRQSVAFWCNPISGHATLYWYQQILGQGPKLLIQFQNNGVVDDSQLPKDRFSAERLKGVDSTLKIQPAKLEDSAVYLCASSSPEGLAGYNEQFFGPGTRLTVL.

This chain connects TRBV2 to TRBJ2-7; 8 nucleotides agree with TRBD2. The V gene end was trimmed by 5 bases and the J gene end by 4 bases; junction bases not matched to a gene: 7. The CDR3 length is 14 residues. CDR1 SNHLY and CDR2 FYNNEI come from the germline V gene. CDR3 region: CASSRSGVHYEQYF. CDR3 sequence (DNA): TGTGCCAGCAGTCGTAGCGGGGTCCATTACGAGCAGTACTTC.

The CDR3 loop is CASSTGFEKLFF. The CDR3 coding sequence is TGTGCCAGCAGTACAGGGTTTGAAAAACTGTTTTTT. The chain combines TRBV12-3 or TRBV12-4 with TRBJ1-4; tentative D call: TRBD1 (6 bases). Trimming cost V 5 bases and J 7 bases, with 8 bases left between them. The CDR3 consists of 12 residues.

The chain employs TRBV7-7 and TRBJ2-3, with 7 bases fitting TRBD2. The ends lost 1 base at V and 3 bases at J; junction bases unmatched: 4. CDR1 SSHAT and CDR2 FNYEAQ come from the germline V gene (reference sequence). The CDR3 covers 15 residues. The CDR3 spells CASSLGLGLTDTQYF. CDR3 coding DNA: TGTGCCAGCAGCTTAGGATTGGGACTAACAGATACGCAGTATTTT.

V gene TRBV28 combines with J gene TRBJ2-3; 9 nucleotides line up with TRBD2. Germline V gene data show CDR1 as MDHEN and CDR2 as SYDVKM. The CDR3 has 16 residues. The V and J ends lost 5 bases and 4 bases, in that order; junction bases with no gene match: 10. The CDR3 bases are TGTGCCAGCAGTCTTCGCGCGGGGGGGGGTCCAGATACGCAGTATTTT. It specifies CASSLRAGGGPDTQYF.

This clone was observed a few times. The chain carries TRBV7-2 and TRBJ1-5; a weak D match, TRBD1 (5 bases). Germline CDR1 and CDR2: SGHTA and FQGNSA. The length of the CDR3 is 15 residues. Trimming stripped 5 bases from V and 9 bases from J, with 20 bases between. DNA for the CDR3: TGTGCCAGCAGCCCTAGCGGACAACACCCTTGGCCCCAGCATTTT. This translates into CASSPSGQHPWPQHF. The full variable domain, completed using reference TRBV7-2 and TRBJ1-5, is GAGVSQSPSNKVTEKGKDVELRCDPISGHTALYWYRQSLGQGLEFLIYFQGNSAPDKSGLPSDRFSAERTGGSVSTLTIQRTQQEDSAVYLCASSPSGQHPWPQHFGDGTRLSIL.

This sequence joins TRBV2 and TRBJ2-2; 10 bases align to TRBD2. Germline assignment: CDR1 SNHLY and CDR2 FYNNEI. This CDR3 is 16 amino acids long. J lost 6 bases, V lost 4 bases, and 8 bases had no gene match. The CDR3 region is CASSAESGGAAGELFF. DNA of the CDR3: TGTGCCAGCAGTGCGGAAAGCGGGGGGGCCGCCGGGGAGCTGTTTTTT.